These 15 T cell receptor beta chains came from one sample sequenced in a study of blood T cells in healthy people across ages. Then a second PCR, running roughly 6 to 11 cycles, was carried out with a sample-barcoded 5' primer and a J-beta primer mix. TCRdb used MiXCR to reprocess the 5' RACE reads, holding one entry per CDR3 protein. The sample lists 650,000 to 1,000,000 distinct CDR3 sequences, around 50% occurring once. Sequencing was carried out using blood. The source is a man older than 75 in good health.

The rearrangement links TRBV7-2 to TRBJ2-1; D may be TRBD2 (5 bases). Trimming removed 5 bases at V and 6 bases at J, with 14 bases between. Per germline, CDR1 SGHTA and CDR2 FQGNSA. This CDR3 region has 14 residues. This CDR3 is CASSTRTPPNEQFF. The CDR3, as DNA: TGTGCCAGCAGCACCCGGACTCCACCCAATGAGCAGTTCTTC.

The rearrangement joins TRBV5-6 to TRBJ2-1; D is uncertain. Germline CDR1 is SGHDT and CDR2 is YYEEEE. This CDR3 comprises 12 residues. V was cut by 0 bases and J by 9 bases, with 7 bases left in between. CDR3 region: CASSLGSGEQFF. The CDR3, as DNA: TGTGCCAGCAGCTTGGGCTCCGGTGAGCAGTTCTTC.

J is TRBJ1-5 and V is TRBV29-1, with 7 bases identical to TRBD1. This CDR3 comprises 16 residues. Germline V gene lookup returns CDR1 SQVTM and CDR2 ANQGSEA. V lost 6 bases and J lost 1; bases outside the gene matches: 12. The CDR3 loop reads CSVGNAGTASNQPQHF. In DNA form, the CDR3 reads TGCAGCGTCGGAAACGCCGGGACAGCCAGCAATCAGCCCCAGCATTTT.

Remarks on this clonotype: Its ends do not fully match the called genes, so a read error is possible. The chain employs TRBV7-3 and TRBJ1-4; 11 nucleotides agree with TRBD1. The length of the CDR3 is 15 residues. CDR1 is SGHTA, CDR2 FQGTGA, per germline. CDR3 DNA: TGTGTCAGCAGCCCAGACGGGACAGGGGGTCAAAAACTGTTTTTT. Translating it yields CVSSPDGTGGQKLFF.

This clonotype has a handful of counts. The genes are TRBV7-2 and TRBJ2-5; 9 bases match TRBD2. CDR1 SGHTA and CDR2 FQGNSA come from the germline V gene. J was trimmed by 3 bases and V by 1 base; bases with no gene match: 6. This CDR3 spans 16 amino acids. The CDR3 nucleotides read TGTGCCAGCAGCTTAGGCAGTAGCGGGAGAAAAGAGACCCAGTACTTC. Protein: CASSLGSSGRKETQYF.

The chain uses TRBV12-3 or TRBV12-4 and TRBJ1-1; no clear D. The CDR3 is 13 amino acids. Deletions cut 4 bases from V and 2 bases from J, with 8 bases between. CDR3 region: CASSYDINTEAFF. Here the CDR3 DNA reads TGTGCCAGCAGTTACGACATTAACACTGAAGCTTTCTTT.

This clonotype was observed a few times. V and J are TRBV7-2 and TRBJ2-5; TRBD1 is a possible D gene (6 bases). The CDR3 has 13 residues. The germline V and J ends were trimmed by 0 bases and 6 bases, with 8 bases remaining between them. Germline V gene data show CDR1 as SGHTA and CDR2 as FQGNSA. The CDR3 bases are TGTGCCAGCAGCTTAGCTCAGGGGAAGACCCAGTACTTC. It specifies CASSLAQGKTQYF.

This clonotype occurred once. This rearrangement joins TRBV6-1 to TRBJ2-1, with TRBD2 matching over 11 bases. V shed 6 bases and J 7 bases; nucleotides not matched to a gene: 5. The CDR3 is made up of 14 amino acids. CDR1 is MNHNS, CDR2 SASEGT, per germline. CDR3 amino acids: CASRLTSGTNEQFF. Here the CDR3 DNA reads TGTGCCAGCAGATTGACTAGCGGGACGAATGAGCAGTTCTTC.

The V gene is TRBV15, the J gene TRBJ2-3, with D maybe TRBD2 (7 bases). This CDR3 is built from 14 residues. V lost 6 bases and J 7 bases, leaving 17 bases between the germline ends. Looked up from germline, CDR1 is LNHNV and CDR2 is YYDKDF (reference sequence). CDR3 protein: CATRGGPFPNTQYF. The CDR3 DNA sequence: TGTGCCACCAGGGGGGGGCCCTTTCCTAATACGCAGTATTTT.

This chain joins TRBV4-2 and TRBJ2-1; D may match TRBD1 or TRBD2 (6 bases each). V lost 0 bases, J lost 10 bases, and 13 bases lay in between. The V gene's germline CDR1 is LGHNA and CDR2 YNFKEQ. The CDR3 has 14 residues. CDR3 nucleotides: TGTGCCAGCAGCCAAGATTTGGGGGGCAGGGAGCAGTTCTTC. Protein sequence: CASSQDLGGREQFF.

The rearrangement links TRBV6-1 to TRBJ1-1; TRBD1 matches at 7 bases. Germline V gives CDR1 MNHNS, CDR2 SASEGT. The length of the CDR3 is 14 residues. V trimming: 2 bases; J trimming: 6 bases; junction bases outside the gene matches: 6. CDR3 sequence (DNA): TGTGCCAGCAGTGAAAACAGGGGTAACGCTGAAGCTTTCTTT. It translates to CASSENRGNAEAFF.

The gene calls are TRBV30 and TRBJ1-1; D might be TRBD1 (5 bases). The CDR3 runs to 12 residues. The V and J ends lost 5 bases and 1 base respectively, with 8 bases between them. Germline V lookup: CDR1 GTSNPN, CDR2 SVGIG (reference sequence). The CDR3 coding sequence is TGTGCCTGGGTGGACACGAACACTGAAGCTTTCTTT. Amino acid sequence: CAWVDTNTEAFF.

This chain uses TRBV20-1 with TRBJ2-1, with a tentative D call TRBD2 (6 bases). Germline CDR1 DFQATT, CDR2 SNEGSKA (reference sequence). Trimming shortened V by 8 bases and J by 3 bases, and 17 bases separated the two germline ends. The CDR3 runs to 14 residues. As DNA, the CDR3 is TGCAGTTGGCGGCGGGCGGGAAGCTACAATGAGCAGTTCTTC. This encodes CSWRRAGSYNEQFF.

This clonotype was observed a few times. V and J are TRBV7-2 and TRBJ2-5, with D perhaps TRBD2 (5 bases). The length of the CDR3 is 16 residues. Germline V CDR1 and CDR2: SGHTA, FQGNSA. V dropped 0 bases and J dropped 5 bases, with 16 bases sitting between them. CDR3 sequence: CASSLAGMGLMETQYF. The CDR3, as DNA: TGTGCCAGCAGCTTAGCCGGGATGGGGTTGATGGAGACCCAGTACTTC. Full variable domain (rest looked up from reference TRBV7-2 and TRBJ2-5): GAGVSQSPSNKVTEKGKDVELRCDPISGHTALYWYRQSLGQGLEFLIYFQGNSAPDKSGLPSDRFSAERTGGSVSTLTIQRTQQEDSAVYLCASSLAGMGLMETQYFGPGTRLLVL.

This clonotype has a single count. A much larger clone sits a single nucleotide away, making a read error possible. The V and J genes are TRBV7-3 and TRBJ2-5; 7 nucleotides match TRBD1. The CDR3 extends over 15 amino acids. With 8 bases clipped from V and 11 bases from J, the junction kept 20 bases outside the gene matches. Germline V lookup: CDR1 SGHTA, CDR2 FQGTGA. Here the CDR3 DNA reads TGTGCCAGCGGATTAAACCTCAGGGGGTACAATGAGCAGTACTTC. As protein: CASGLNLRGYNEQYF.